This T cell receptor (beta chain) appears in the sequencing data of a study of T cell responses to AZD1222 COVID-19 vaccine. Study background: Recipients boosted at about 4 weeks or about 12 weeks are pooled. Points from the study as a whole: Among spike-specific TCRs, nearly half reportedly target unmutated variant regions.

The ends were cut back, 2 bases at V and 4 bases at J, with 8 bases in the middle. The germline gives CDR1 SGHRS, CDR2 YFSETQ. This CDR3 comprises 13 residues. Produced via immunoSEQ multiplex PCR; TCRdb's table is partial and in-frame only. The sample has more than 140,000 clones; approximately 89% are singletons. With regard to this clone: The antigen is undetermined.

The origin of this receptor is an adult in good health. The sequencing used peripheral blood, collected on day 0 of AZD1222 vaccination. The rearrangement links TRBV5-1 to TRBJ2-3; possibly TRBD1 or TRBD2 for D (5 bases each). The CDR3 protein is CASSLRGADTQYF. The CDR3 region has the DNA TGCGCCAGCAGCTTACGGGGCGCAGATACGCAGTATTTT.